These 8 T cell receptor beta chains share one sample of origin, sequenced in a study of cytotoxic CD8 clonotypes in ibrutinib-treated CLL. Sequencing used immunoSEQ multiplex PCR; TCRdb keeps in-frame clones, though not all of them. The table has about 300,000 clones, roughly three quarters seen once. Material: PBMCs, obtained at disease progression, from a patient treated with ibrutinib. The receptors were sampled from a human donor with chronic lymphocytic leukemia.

The chain joins TRBV10-2 to TRBJ2-3; 14 positions agree with TRBD2. The CDR3 is made up of 17 amino acids. The V gene's germline CDR1 is WSHSY and CDR2 SAAADI. Unmatched junction bases numbered 6, after V lost 6 bases and J lost 1 base. In nucleotides, the CDR3 is TGCGCCAGCAGGGGGACTAGCGGGGGTACCCGCACAGATACGCAGTATTTT. This encodes CASRGTSGGTRTDTQYF.

The chain uses TRBV4-1 and TRBJ2-5; 11 nucleotides line up with TRBD1. This CDR3 comprises 17 residues. V was clipped by 3 bases and J by 2 bases; unmatched bases: 8. CDR1 is MGHRA and CDR2 is YSYEKL in the germline V gene. The CDR3 DNA follows: TGCGCCAGCAGCCATCGGACAGGGGGCGTAGGGCAAGAGACCCAGTACTTC. Its translation is CASSHRTGGVGQETQYF.

The chain carries TRBV9 and TRBJ2-2; no firm D call. The CDR3 runs to 13 residues. V was shortened by 0 bases and J by 7 bases, with 7 bases between the two germline ends. Germline CDR1 is SGDLS and CDR2 is YYNGEE. CDR3 in amino acids: CASSVGSYGELFF. The CDR3 nucleotides are TGTGCCAGCAGCGTAGGATCATACGGGGAGCTGTTTTTT.

This rearrangement joins TRBV29-1 to TRBJ2-3; unclear D gene. The ends were cut back, 6 bases at V and 5 bases at J, with 18 bases in the middle. The CDR3 extends over 14 amino acids. The germline V gene has CDR1 SQVTM and CDR2 ANQGSEA. CDR3 nucleotides: TGCAGCGTGGACGGCATCTTAGTTGGAGATACGCAGTATTTT. Encoded protein: CSVDGILVGDTQYF.

The chain is built from TRBV7-2 and TRBJ2-7, with unresolved D. With 1 base removed from V and 0 bases from J, the gap between germline ends came to 7 bases. CDR1 and CDR2 (germline): SGHTA, FQGNSA. This CDR3 has 14 residues. The CDR3 reads CASSLVRSSYEQYF. In DNA form, the CDR3 reads TGTGCCAGCAGCTTAGTACGGAGCTCCTACGAGCAGTACTTC.

The chain recombines TRBV7-2 with TRBJ1-5, with 7 bases that match TRBD1. Trimming cost V 5 bases and J 3 bases; bases outside gene matches: 4. Germline lookup yields CDR1 SGHTA and CDR2 FQGNSA. The CDR3 length is 14 residues. CDR3 nucleotides: TGTGCCAGCAGCCGACAGGGCTACAATCAGCCCCAGCATTTT. It codes for CASSRQGYNQPQHF. The full variable domain, completed using reference TRBV7-2 and TRBJ1-5, is GAGVSQSPSNKVTEKGKDVELRCDPISGHTALYWYRQSLGQGLEFLIYFQGNSAPDKSGLPSDRFSAERTGGSVSTLTIQRTQQEDSAVYLCASSRQGYNQPQHFGDGTRLSIL.

The rearrangement joins TRBV6-1 to TRBJ2-3; no reliable D call. Germline V gives CDR1 MNHNS, CDR2 SASEGT. This CDR3 region has 14 residues. Trimming took 1 base from V and 1 from J, leaving 6 bases between them. The CDR3 bases are TGTGCCAGCAGTGAAGAGGACCGCACAGATACGCAGTATTTT. It is translated as CASSEEDRTDTQYF.

Many counts were recorded for this clone. The chain couples TRBV27 to TRBJ2-1; no firm D call. The CDR3 length is 15 residues. V lost 10 bases, J lost 7 bases, and 23 bases lay in between. Germline lookup yields CDR1 MNHEY and CDR2 SMNVEV (reference sequence). In DNA form, the CDR3 reads TGTGCCATCCGTCGAGCAGTTGGTGTGGTTAATGAGCAGTTCTTC. Protein product: CAIRRAVGVVNEQFF.